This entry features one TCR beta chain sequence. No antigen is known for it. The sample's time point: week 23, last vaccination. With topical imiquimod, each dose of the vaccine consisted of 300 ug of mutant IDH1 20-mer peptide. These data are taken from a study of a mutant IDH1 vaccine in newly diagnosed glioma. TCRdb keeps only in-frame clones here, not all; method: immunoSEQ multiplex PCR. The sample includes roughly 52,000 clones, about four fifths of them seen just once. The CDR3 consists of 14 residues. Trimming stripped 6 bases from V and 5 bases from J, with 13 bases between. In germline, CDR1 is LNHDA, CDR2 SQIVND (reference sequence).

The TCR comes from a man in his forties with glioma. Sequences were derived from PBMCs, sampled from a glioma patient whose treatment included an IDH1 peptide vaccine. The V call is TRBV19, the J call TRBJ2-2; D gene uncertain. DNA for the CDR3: TGTGCCAGTAGCCCTGGACGGTCGACCGGGGAGCTGTTTTTT. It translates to CASSPGRSTGELFF.